This T cell receptor beta chain was identified in a study of CD4 T cells in relation to SARS-CoV-2 and coronaviruses. A note on this clone: Its antigen is unknown.

Before the COVID-19 pandemic, during about 2011-2019, CD4+ T cells were taken from unexposed donors. After roughly 9 days of culture, CD4+ T cells were isolated. As cell numbers allowed, unexposed-donor CD4+ T cells faced SARS-CoV-2 S/N and four cold-coronavirus spikes. General study results and limits: Monoreactive clones expanded significantly more to SARS-CoV-2 than crossreactive clones did.

The repertoire was sequenced with immunoSEQ multiplex PCR; TCRdb's copy has only in-frame clones and lacks some. The sample lists more than 20,000 clones; roughly 73% were seen once. This CDR3 comprises 13 residues. V lost 4 bases, J lost 6 bases, and 8 bases lay in between. CDR1 and CDR2 (germline): KGHDR, SFDVKD. This receptor was taken from a human donor in good health. The chain carries TRBV24-1 and TRBJ2-2, with D uncertain. Input material: CD4+ T cells from PBMCs, cultured in vitro. CDR3 bases: TGTGCCACCAGTGACCCCCGGGCCGGGGAGCTGTTTTTT. The encoded protein is CATSDPRAGELFF.